The 13 T cell receptor beta chains below were found in one sample sequenced in a study of T cell responses to AZD1222 COVID-19 vaccine. The assay was immunoSEQ multiplex PCR, and TCRdb's table has in-frame clones only and misses some. The profile shows about 160,000 clones, about 90% of them singletons. The sample consisted of peripheral blood, taken on day 0 of MenACWY control vaccination. Receptor source: an adult in good health.

J is TRBJ2-1 and V is TRBV6-2 or TRBV6-3, with a tentative D call TRBD2 (6 bases). V was pared by 4 bases and J by 12 bases, with 19 bases between. This CDR3 has 14 residues. The germline V gene has CDR1 MNHEY and CDR2 SVGEGT. CDR3 region: CASSSGEDSSRQFF. In DNA, the CDR3 is TGTGCCAGCAGTTCGGGGGAGGACTCGAGTAGGCAGTTCTTC.

The chain recombines TRBV29-1 with TRBJ1-2; D gene uncertain. The germline CDR1 and CDR2 sequences are SQVTM and ANQGSEA. Between the trimmed V and J ends, which lost 6 bases and 1 base, there was a span of 6 bases. CDR3 length: 11 amino acids. The chain's CDR3 is CSVGYNYGYTF. In DNA form, the CDR3 reads TGCAGCGTGGGGTATAACTATGGCTACACCTTC.

The gene calls are TRBV5-4 and TRBJ1-1; D is unclear. The CDR3 loop spans 12 amino acids. Germline assignment: CDR1 SGHNT and CDR2 YYREEE (reference sequence). The ends were cut back, 2 bases at V and 1 base at J, with 3 bases in the middle. This CDR3 reads CASSLQNTEAFF. CDR3 nucleotides: TGTGCCAGCAGCTTACAGAACACTGAAGCTTTCTTT. Complete variable domain (other parts from reference TRBV5-4 and TRBJ1-1): ETGVTQSPTHLIKTRGQQVTLRCSSQSGHNTVSWYQQALGQGPQFIFQYYREEENGRGNFPPRFSGLQFPNYSSELNVNALELDDSALYLCASSLQNTEAFFGQGTRLTVV.

The V gene is TRBV7-2, the J gene TRBJ2-1; D is ambiguous. Per the germline V gene, CDR1 is SGHTA and CDR2 is FQGNSA. This CDR3 contains 19 residues. Trimming stripped 4 bases from V and 0 bases from J, with 22 bases between. The CDR3 DNA reads as TGTGCCAGCAGCTCTACTCGGGCCCTACTCGGTAGCTCCTACAATGAGCAGTTCTTC. Translated, it gives CASSSTRALLGSSYNEQFF. Supplemented by reference TRBV7-2 and TRBJ2-1, the full variable domain reads GAGVSQSPSNKVTEKGKDVELRCDPISGHTALYWYRQSLGQGLEFLIYFQGNSAPDKSGLPSDRFSAERTGGSVSTLTIQRTQQEDSAVYLCASSSTRALLGSSYNEQFFGPGTRLTVL.

The CDR3 here is CASSNIAGTYNEQFF. The CDR3 nucleotides are TGTGCCAGCAGCAACATAGCGGGAACCTACAATGAGCAGTTCTTC. The chain has TRBV9 and TRBJ2-1; 8 nucleotides match TRBD2. CDR1 is SGDLS, CDR2 YYNGEE, per germline. Germline trimming cut 4 bases from V and 2 bases from J; bases unmatched to any gene: 5. This CDR3 is built from 15 residues.

This clone was found once. This sequence joins TRBV27 and TRBJ2-7; a possible D gene is TRBD1 (9 bases). Germline loops: CDR1 MNHEY, CDR2 SMNVEV (reference sequence). V lost 2 bases and J lost 7, with 21 bases in between. The CDR3 runs 16 residues. CDR3 loop: CASSLGTGSGGSEQYF. As DNA, the CDR3 is TGTGCCAGCAGTTTAGGGACAGGGTCGGGAGGGTCGGAGCAGTACTTC.

The table lists this clone with a count of one. The chain employs TRBV5-6 and TRBJ2-5; the D call may be TRBD1 or TRBD2 (5 bases each). The germline V gene encodes CDR1 SGHDT and CDR2 YYEEEE. CDR3 length equals 16 residues. The ends were cut back, 3 bases at V and 2 bases at J, with 17 bases in the middle. CDR3 nucleotides: TGTGCCAGCAGCTGGGGAGCAAGGGGTATACAAGAGACCCAGTACTTC. Protein: CASSWGARGIQETQYF. Looking up the rest from reference TRBV5-6 and TRBJ2-5 gives the full variable domain: DAGVTQSPTHLIKTRGQQVTLRCSPKSGHDTVSWYQQALGQGPQFIFQYYEEEERQRGNFPDRFSGHQFPNYSSELNVNALLLGDSALYLCASSWGARGIQETQYFGPGTRLLVL.

The rearrangement uses TRBV5-6 and TRBJ1-1; no definite D call. CDR1 and CDR2 (germline): SGHDT, YYEEEE. The CDR3 runs 13 residues. Trimming removed 0 bases from V and 7 bases from J, with 10 bases in between. CDR3 nucleotides: TGTGCCAGCAGCTTGGCAGTAGGAGGTGAAGCTTTCTTT. Translating gives CASSLAVGGEAFF. Together with reference TRBV5-6 and TRBJ1-1, the CDR3 gives the full variable domain: DAGVTQSPTHLIKTRGQQVTLRCSPKSGHDTVSWYQQALGQGPQFIFQYYEEEERQRGNFPDRFSGHQFPNYSSELNVNALLLGDSALYLCASSLAVGGEAFFGQGTRLTVV.

J is TRBJ1-3 and V is TRBV19, with a possible D match to TRBD1 (5 bases). This CDR3 spans 15 amino acids. Trimming cost V 3 bases and J 0 bases, with 9 bases left between them. The germline gives CDR1 LNHDA, CDR2 SQIVND (reference sequence). DNA for the CDR3: TGTGCCAGTAGTATCCAGGGTAGCTCTGGAAACACCATATATTTT. Translation gives CASSIQGSSGNTIYF.

The chain joins TRBV4-2 to TRBJ2-2; D unresolved. The CDR3 loop spans 14 amino acids. V dropped 0 bases and J dropped 7 bases, with 9 bases sitting between them. Germline CDR1 and CDR2: LGHNA and YNFKEQ. The chain's CDR3 is CASSQEPAYGELFF. CDR3 coding DNA: TGTGCCAGCAGCCAAGAGCCAGCCTACGGGGAGCTGTTTTTT.

The CDR3 reads CASSSTGNYGYTF. The CDR3 DNA sequence: TGTGCCAGCAGTTCCACGGGTAACTATGGCTACACCTTC. This sequence joins TRBV27 and TRBJ1-2; no clear D gene. This CDR3 has 13 amino acids. With 4 bases removed from V and 1 base from J, the gap between germline ends came to 7 bases. The germline CDR1 and CDR2 sequences are MNHEY and SMNVEV (reference sequence).

V and J are TRBV11-3 and TRBJ1-4; TRBD1 matches at 8 bases. The CDR3 runs to 16 residues. J was trimmed by 8 bases and V by 0 bases; bases with no gene match: 8. Per the germline V gene, CDR1 is SGHNT and CDR2 is YENEEA. The CDR3 sequence: CASSLDGQGASEKLFF. The CDR3 region has the DNA TGTGCCAGCAGCTTAGATGGCCAGGGGGCGTCGGAAAAACTGTTTTTT.

The chain uses TRBV9 and TRBJ2-5; a weak D match, TRBD1 (5 bases). V lost 0 bases and J 5 bases, leaving 14 bases between the germline ends. Looked up from germline, CDR1 is SGDLS and CDR2 is YYNGEE. The CDR3 length is 15 residues. The CDR3 bases are TGTGCCAGCAGCGTAGGTGGGCAGGGCTTGGAGACCCAGTACTTC. Amino acid sequence: CASSVGGQGLETQYF.